These 4 T cell receptor beta chains share one sample of origin, sequenced in a study of Graves' ophthalmopathy and Graves' hyperthyroidism. Amplified material comprised TCR beta CDR3 regions derived from RNA transcripts. Second-round multiplex PCR came after a first-round RT-PCR that employed HTBI primers. TCRdb itself ran the multiplex PCR reads through MiXCR, one entry per CDR3 protein. The data show 560,000 or so distinct CDR3 sequences, with less than 45% seen just once and about 4% held by the top ten. Input material: peripheral blood or thyroid tissue (not recorded which). The receptors originated from an adult man with Graves' hyperthyroidism.

At least ten counts were recorded for this clonotype. The CDR3 loop is CAIKTGNGYTF. As DNA, the CDR3 is TGTGCCATCAAGACAGGGAATGGCTACACCTTC. The chain links TRBV10-3 to TRBJ1-2; 7 bases are shared with TRBD1. Germline lookup yields CDR1 ENHRY and CDR2 SYGVKD. The CDR3 length is 11 residues. V shed 7 bases, J shed 6 bases, and the junction held 2 bases outside the gene matches.

This clonotype was seen repeatedly, ten times or more. The chain joins TRBV29-1 to TRBJ1-2; possibly TRBD1 for D (5 bases). The CDR3 is 11 residues long. Trimming pared 5 bases from V and 6 bases from J, leaving 10 bases between. Germline lookup yields CDR1 SQVTM and CDR2 ANQGSEA. The CDR3 sequence: CSVNRGDGYTF. The CDR3 DNA is TGCAGCGTTAATAGGGGCGATGGCTACACCTTC.

This clonotype was recorded many times. The chain recombines TRBV5-5 with TRBJ2-7; a weak D match, TRBD1 (6 bases). Germline-derived CDR1 and CDR2 are SGHKS and YYEKEE (reference sequence). The CDR3 is made up of 15 amino acids. V lost 6 bases and J lost 0, with 16 bases in between. Here the CDR3 reads CASNYRTATSYEQYF. The CDR3 bases are TGTGCCAGCAATTACCGGACAGCCACCTCCTACGAGCAGTACTTC.

The chain couples TRBV11-1 to TRBJ1-6; 7 positions match TRBD1. Losses at the gene ends were 4 bases for V and 6 bases for J; bases not matched to a gene: 6. The CDR3 contains 15 residues. Germline CDR1 is SGHAT and CDR2 is FQDESV (reference sequence). The CDR3 protein is CASSSPPGGNSPLHF. CDR3 nucleotides: TGTGCCAGCAGCTCCCCACCAGGGGGTAATTCACCCCTCCACTTT.